This T cell receptor (beta chain) was observed in a study of cytomegalovirus exposure and HLA in healthy donors. The table came from immunoSEQ multiplex PCR; TCRdb's copy has only in-frame clones and leaves some out. The sample lists under 100,000 clones, 84% seen once, with about an eighth in the top ten. Concerning this clone itself: The antigen is undetermined.

General observations from the study: Cytomegalovirus association was assigned to about 150 TCR beta chains.

V lost 2 bases and J 5 bases, leaving 11 bases between the germline ends. CDR3 length: 14 amino acids. Looked up from germline, CDR1 is SGHTS and CDR2 is YDEGEE. The chain uses TRBV5-8 and TRBJ2-1; D perhaps matches TRBD2 (6 bases). The clonotype comes from a woman aged 18-35 years in good health and CMV-seropositive. The specimen sequenced was PBMCs. DNA of the CDR3: TGTGCCAGCAGCTTAGGAGGGGCCCACAATGAGCAGTTCTTC. Translation: CASSLGGAHNEQFF.